The clone carrying this TCR beta chain showed up many times. Researchers tagged individual cDNA molecules with unique molecular identifiers. One entry per CDR3 protein results from TCRdb running MiXCR on the 5' RACE reads. The data show tens of thousands of distinct CDR3 sequences, less than 15% seen once. The sample belongs to a study of early T cells in non-severe SARS-CoV-2 infection. Study overall: Sequencing targeted bulk RNA from unsorted whole blood, leaving chains unpaired.

This CDR3 is built from 15 residues. V shed 5 bases, J shed 2 bases, and the junction held 8 bases outside the gene matches. Germline V CDR1 and CDR2: MDHEN, SYDVKM. The source material was whole blood. The source is an adult who was a healthcare worker with PCR-confirmed SARS-CoV-2 infection or an uninfected control (not recorded which). The rearrangement joins TRBV28 to TRBJ2-7, with TRBD1 matching over 8 bases. The CDR3 is CASSPTGAIAYEQYF. The CDR3 DNA follows: TGTGCCAGCAGTCCGACAGGGGCAATCGCCTACGAGCAGTACTTC. The full variable domain, with the rest looked up from reference TRBV28 and TRBJ2-7, is DVKVTQSSRYLVKRTGEKVFLECVQDMDHENMFWYRQDPGLGLRLIYFSYDVKMKEKGDIPEGYSVSREKKERFSLILESASTNQTSMYLCASSPTGAIAYEQYFGPGTRLTVT.